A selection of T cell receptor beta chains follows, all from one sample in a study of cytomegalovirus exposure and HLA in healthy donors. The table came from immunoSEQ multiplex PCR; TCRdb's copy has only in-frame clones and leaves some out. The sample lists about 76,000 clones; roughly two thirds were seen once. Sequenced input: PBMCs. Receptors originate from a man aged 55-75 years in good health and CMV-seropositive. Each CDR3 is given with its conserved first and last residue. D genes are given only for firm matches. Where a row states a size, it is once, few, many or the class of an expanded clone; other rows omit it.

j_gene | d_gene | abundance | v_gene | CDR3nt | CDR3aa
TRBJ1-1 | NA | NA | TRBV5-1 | TGCGCCAGCAGCCACTCGCAGGGGTTTTCTGAAGCTTTCTTT | CASSHSQGFSEAFF
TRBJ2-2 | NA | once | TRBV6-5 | TGTGCCAGCAGTAAACCAGGGCCTGGGGAGCTGTTTTTT | CASSKPGPGELFF
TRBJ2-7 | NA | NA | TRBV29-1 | TGCAGCGCCGAAGGGGCAGACACCTACGAGCAGTACTTC | CSAEGADTYEQYF
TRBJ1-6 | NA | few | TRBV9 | TGTGCCAGCAGCGGTGGGACACGATTCTCCTATAATTCACCCCTCCACTTT | CASSGGTRFSYNSPLHF
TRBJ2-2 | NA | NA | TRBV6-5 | TGTGCCAGCAGTTGGGCCAAATGGGCCGGGGAGCTGTTTTTT | CASSWAKWAGELFF
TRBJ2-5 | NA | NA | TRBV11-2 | TGTGCCAGCAGCGCCTTAGGGCGGGGACAAGAGACCCAGTACTTC | CASSALGRGQETQYF
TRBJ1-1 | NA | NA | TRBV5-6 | TGTGCCAGCAGCTTGGTTGGAGAGTACCTCACTGAAGCTTTCTTT | CASSLVGEYLTEAFF
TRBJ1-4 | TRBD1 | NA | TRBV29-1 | TGCAGCGTTTCCGGGACAGGGAATGAAAAACTGTTTTTT | CSVSGTGNEKLFF
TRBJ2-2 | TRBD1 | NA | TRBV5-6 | TGTGCCAGCAGACAGGGGGTAACCGGGGAGCTGTTTTTT | CASRQGVTGELFF
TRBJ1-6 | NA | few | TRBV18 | TGTGCCAGCTCATCAGACACAGGGTTCAATTCACCCCTCCACTTT | CASSSDTGFNSPLHF
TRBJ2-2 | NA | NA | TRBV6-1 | TGTGCCAGCTCTGGTCAGGCGGGAAGCACCGGGGAGCTGTTTTTT | CASSGQAGSTGELFF
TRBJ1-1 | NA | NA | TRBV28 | TGTGCCAGCAGTTCTACAGTGAACACTGAAGCTTTCTTT | CASSSTVNTEAFF
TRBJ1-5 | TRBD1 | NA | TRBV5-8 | TGTGCCAGCAGCTTTGGGACAGGGGGCGCGTCGGGCAATCAGCCCCAGCATTTT | CASSFGTGGASGNQPQHF
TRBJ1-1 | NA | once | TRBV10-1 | TGCGCCAGTCGCAGCGAGATGAACACTGAAGCTTTCTTT | CASRSEMNTEAFF
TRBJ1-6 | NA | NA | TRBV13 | TGTGCCAGCAGCGAGCCAGCAGGGAATTCACCCCTCCACTTT | CASSEPAGNSPLHF
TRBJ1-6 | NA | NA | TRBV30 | TGTGCCTGGAGTGTCGGGACCTATAATTCACCCCTCCACTTT | CAWSVGTYNSPLHF
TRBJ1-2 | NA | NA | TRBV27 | TGTGCCAGCAGTTTGACTTTTAACTATGGCTACACCTTC | CASSLTFNYGYTF
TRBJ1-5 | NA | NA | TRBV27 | TGTGCCAGCAGTGGTCTTGGACAGAGCAATCAGCCCCAGCATTTT | CASSGLGQSNQPQHF
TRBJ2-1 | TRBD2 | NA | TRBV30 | TGTGCCTGGAGTGGACTAGCGGGGCACAATGAGCAGTTCTTC | CAWSGLAGHNEQFF
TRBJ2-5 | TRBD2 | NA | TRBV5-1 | TGCGCCAGCAGCACCACTAGCGGGGGGGAGACCCAGTACTTC | CASSTTSGGETQYF
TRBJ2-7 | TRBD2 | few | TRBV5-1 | TGCGCCAGCAGCTTGGCGGGGGGGCAAAAGCTCTACGAGCAGTACTTC | CASSLAGGQKLYEQYF
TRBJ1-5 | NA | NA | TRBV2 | TGTGCCAGCAGTGCGGTCAATCAGCCCCAGCATTTT | CASSAVNQPQHF
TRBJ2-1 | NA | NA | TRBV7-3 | TGTGCCAGCAGCGTAGACCGGGATGAGCAGTTCTTC | CASSVDRDEQFF
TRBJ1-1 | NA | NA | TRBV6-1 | TGTGCCAGCAGTGAATTTGGCGGGAACACTGAAGCTTTCTTT | CASSEFGGNTEAFF